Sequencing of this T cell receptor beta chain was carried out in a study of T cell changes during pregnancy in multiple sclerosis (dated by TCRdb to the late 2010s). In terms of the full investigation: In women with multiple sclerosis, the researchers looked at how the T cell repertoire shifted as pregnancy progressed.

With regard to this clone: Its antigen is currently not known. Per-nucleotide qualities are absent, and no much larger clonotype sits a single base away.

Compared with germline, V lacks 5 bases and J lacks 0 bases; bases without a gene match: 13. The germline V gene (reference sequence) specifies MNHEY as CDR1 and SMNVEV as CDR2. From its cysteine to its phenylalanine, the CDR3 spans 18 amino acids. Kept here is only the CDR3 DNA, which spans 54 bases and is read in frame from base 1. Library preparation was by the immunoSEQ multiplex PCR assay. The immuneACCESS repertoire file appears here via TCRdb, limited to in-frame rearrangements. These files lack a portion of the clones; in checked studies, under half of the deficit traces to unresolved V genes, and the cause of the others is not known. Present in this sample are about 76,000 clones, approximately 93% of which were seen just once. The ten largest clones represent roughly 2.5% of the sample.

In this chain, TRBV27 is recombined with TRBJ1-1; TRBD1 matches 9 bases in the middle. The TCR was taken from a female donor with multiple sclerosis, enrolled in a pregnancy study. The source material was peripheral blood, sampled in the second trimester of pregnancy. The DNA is TGTGCCAGCAGTCCATATCCCCTAACAGGGGGCTTGAACACTGAAGCTTTCTTT. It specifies CASSPYPLTGGLNTEAFF.